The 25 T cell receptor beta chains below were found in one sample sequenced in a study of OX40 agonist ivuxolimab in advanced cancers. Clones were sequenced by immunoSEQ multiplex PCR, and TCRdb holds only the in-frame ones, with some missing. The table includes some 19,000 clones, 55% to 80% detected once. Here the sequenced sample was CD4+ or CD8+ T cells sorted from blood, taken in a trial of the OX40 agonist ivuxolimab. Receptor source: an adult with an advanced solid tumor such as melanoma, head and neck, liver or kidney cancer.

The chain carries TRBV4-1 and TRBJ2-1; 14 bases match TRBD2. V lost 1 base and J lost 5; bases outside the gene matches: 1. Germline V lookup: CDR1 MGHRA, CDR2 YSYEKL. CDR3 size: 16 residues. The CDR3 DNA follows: TGCGCCAGCAGCCAAGGACTAGCGGGGGGGCACAATGAGCAGTTCTTC. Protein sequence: CASSQGLAGGHNEQFF.

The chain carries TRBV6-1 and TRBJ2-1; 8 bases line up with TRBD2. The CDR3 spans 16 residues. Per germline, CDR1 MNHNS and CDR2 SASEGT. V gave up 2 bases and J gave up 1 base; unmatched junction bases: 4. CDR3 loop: CASSERQRGSYNEQFF. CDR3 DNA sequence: TGTGCCAGCAGTGAACGGCAGCGGGGGTCCTACAATGAGCAGTTCTTC.

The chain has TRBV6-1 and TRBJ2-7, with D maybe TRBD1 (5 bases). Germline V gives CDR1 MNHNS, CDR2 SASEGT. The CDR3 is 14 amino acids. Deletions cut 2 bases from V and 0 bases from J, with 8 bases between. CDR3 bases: TGTGCCAGCAGTGAATCTGACAGCTCCTACGAGCAGTACTTC. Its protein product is CASSESDSSYEQYF.

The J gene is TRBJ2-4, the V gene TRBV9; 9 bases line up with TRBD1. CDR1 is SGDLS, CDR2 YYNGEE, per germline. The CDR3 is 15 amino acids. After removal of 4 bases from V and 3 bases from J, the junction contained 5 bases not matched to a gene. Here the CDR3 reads CASSPGQGFKNIQYF. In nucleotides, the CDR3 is TGTGCCAGCAGCCCTGGACAGGGGTTCAAAAACATTCAGTACTTC.

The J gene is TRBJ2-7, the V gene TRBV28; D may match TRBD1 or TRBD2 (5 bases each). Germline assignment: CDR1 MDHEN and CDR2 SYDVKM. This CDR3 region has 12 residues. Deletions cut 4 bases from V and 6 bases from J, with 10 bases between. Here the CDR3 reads CASSSHGTEQYF. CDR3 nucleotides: TGTGCCAGCAGTTCTCACGGGACCGAGCAGTACTTC.

Here the CDR3 reads CASSPSQNSNQPQHF. The DNA for the CDR3 is TGTGCCAGCAGCCCCTCACAGAATAGCAATCAGCCCCAGCATTTT. This chain joins TRBV7-2 and TRBJ1-5; D remains unclear. This CDR3 has 15 amino acids. CDR1 and CDR2 from the germline V gene are SGHTA and FQGNSA. The germline V and J ends were trimmed by 5 bases and 0 bases, with 11 bases remaining between them.

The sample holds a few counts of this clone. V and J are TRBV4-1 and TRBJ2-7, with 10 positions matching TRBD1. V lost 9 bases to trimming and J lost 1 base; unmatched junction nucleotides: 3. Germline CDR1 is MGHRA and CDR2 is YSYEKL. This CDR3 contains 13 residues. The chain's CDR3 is CASGGQGSYEQYF. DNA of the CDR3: TGCGCCAGTGGGGGACAGGGGTCCTACGAGCAGTACTTC.

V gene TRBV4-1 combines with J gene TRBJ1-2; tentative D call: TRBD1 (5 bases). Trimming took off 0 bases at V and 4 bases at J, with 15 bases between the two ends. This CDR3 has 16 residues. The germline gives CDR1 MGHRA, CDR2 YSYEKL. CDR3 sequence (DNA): TGCGCCAGCAGCCAAGATCCGGGGCGGATGATCTATGGCTACACCTTC. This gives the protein CASSQDPGRMIYGYTF.

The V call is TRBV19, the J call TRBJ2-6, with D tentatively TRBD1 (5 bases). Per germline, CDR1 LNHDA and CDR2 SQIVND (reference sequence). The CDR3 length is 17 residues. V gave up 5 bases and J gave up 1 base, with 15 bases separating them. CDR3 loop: CASSAYSRVSGANVLTF. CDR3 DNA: TGTGCCAGTAGTGCGTACAGCAGGGTATCTGGGGCCAACGTCCTGACTTTC.

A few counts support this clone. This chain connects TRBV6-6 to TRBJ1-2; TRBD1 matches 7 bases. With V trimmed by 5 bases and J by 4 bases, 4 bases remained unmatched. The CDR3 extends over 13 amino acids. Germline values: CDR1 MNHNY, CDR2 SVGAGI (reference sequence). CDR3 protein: CASSEGQLYGYTF. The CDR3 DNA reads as TGTGCCAGCAGTGAGGGACAGCTCTATGGCTACACCTTC.

In DNA, the CDR3 is TGTGCCAGCGTCACCGGGACGAGAAACACCGGGGAGCTGTTTTTT. This gives the protein CASVTGTRNTGELFF. This chain uses TRBV7-8 with TRBJ2-2; TRBD1 or TRBD2 may be the D gene (5 bases each). The CDR3 runs 15 residues. V was trimmed by 8 bases and J by 2 bases, leaving 15 bases between them. Germline CDR1 is SGHVS and CDR2 is FQNEAQ.

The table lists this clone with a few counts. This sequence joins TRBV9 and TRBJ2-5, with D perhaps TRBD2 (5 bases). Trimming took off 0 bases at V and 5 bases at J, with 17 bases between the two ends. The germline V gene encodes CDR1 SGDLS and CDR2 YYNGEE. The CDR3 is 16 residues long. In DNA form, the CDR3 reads TGTGCCAGCAGCGTAGTAGAGGGATACCTCCTGGAGACCCAGTACTTC. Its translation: CASSVVEGYLLETQYF.

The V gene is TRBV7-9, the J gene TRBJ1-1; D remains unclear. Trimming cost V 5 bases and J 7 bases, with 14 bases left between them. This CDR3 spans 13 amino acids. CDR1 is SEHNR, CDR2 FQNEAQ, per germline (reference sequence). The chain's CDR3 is CASSPPIYYEAFF. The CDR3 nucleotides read TGTGCCAGCAGCCCACCGATCTATTATGAAGCTTTCTTT.

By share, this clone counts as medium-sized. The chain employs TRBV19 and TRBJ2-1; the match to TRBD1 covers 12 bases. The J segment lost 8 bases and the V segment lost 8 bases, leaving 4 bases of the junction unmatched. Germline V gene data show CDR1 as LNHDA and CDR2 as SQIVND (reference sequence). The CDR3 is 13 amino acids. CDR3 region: CASGDRGLYEQFF. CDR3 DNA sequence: TGTGCCAGTGGGGACAGGGGGCTGTATGAGCAGTTCTTC. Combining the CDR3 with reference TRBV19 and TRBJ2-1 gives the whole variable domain DGGITQSPKYLFRKEGQNVTLSCEQNLNHDAMYWYRQDPGQGLRLIYYSQIVNDFQKGDIAEGYSVSREKKESFPLTVTSAQKNPTAFYLCASGDRGLYEQFFGPGTRLTVL.

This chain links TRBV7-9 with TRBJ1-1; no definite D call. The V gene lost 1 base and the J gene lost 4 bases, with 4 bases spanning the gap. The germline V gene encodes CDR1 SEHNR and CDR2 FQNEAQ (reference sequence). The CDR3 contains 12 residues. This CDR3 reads CASSLGPTEAFF. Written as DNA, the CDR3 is TGTGCCAGCAGCTTAGGACCCACTGAAGCTTTCTTT.

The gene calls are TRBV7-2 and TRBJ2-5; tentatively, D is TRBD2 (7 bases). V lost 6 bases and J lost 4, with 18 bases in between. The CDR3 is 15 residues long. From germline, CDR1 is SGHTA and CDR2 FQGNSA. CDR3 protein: CASRFEGGVGETQYF. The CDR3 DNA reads TGTGCCAGCAGATTCGAAGGGGGGGTCGGAGAGACCCAGTACTTC.

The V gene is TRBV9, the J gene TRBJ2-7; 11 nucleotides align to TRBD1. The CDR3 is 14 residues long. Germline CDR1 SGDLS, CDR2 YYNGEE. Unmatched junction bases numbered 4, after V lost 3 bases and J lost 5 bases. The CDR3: CASSDGQGADEQYF. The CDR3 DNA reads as TGTGCCAGCAGCGACGGACAGGGGGCTGACGAGCAGTACTTC. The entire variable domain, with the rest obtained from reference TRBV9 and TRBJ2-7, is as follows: DSGVTQTPKHLITATGQRVTLRCSPRSGDLSVYWYQQSLDQGLQFLIQYYNGEERAKGNILERFSAQQFPDLHSELNLSSLELGDSALYFCASSDGQGADEQYFGPGTRLTVT.

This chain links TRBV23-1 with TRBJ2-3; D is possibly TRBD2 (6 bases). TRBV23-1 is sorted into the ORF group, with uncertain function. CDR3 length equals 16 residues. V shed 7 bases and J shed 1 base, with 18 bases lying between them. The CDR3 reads CASTPSGVRRTDTQYF. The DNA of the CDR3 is TGCGCCAGCACCCCCTCGGGGGTGCGGCGCACAGATACGCAGTATTTT.

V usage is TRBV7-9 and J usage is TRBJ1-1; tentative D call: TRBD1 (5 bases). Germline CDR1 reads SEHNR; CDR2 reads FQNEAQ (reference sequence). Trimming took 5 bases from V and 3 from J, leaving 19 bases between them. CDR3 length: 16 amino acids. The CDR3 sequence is CASSRREGRVDTEAFF. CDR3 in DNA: TGTGCCAGCAGCCGTCGTGAGGGGCGAGTGGACACTGAAGCTTTCTTT.

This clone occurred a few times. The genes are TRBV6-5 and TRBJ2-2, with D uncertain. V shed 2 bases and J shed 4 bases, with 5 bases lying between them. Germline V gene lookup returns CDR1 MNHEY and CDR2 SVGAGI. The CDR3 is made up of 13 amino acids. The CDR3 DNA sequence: TGTGCCAGCAGTTACGGTGGCACCGGGGAGCTGTTTTTT. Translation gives CASSYGGTGELFF.

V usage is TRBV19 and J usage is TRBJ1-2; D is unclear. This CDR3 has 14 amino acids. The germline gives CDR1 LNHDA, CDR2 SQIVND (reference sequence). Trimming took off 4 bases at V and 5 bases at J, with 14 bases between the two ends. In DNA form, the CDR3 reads TGTGCCAGTAGTAAATTTGGTCCAGCTTATGGCTACACCTTC. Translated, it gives CASSKFGPAYGYTF.

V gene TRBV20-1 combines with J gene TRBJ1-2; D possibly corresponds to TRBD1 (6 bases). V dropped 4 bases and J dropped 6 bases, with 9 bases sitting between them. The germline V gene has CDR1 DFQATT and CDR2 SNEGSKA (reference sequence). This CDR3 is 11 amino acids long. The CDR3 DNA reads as TGCAGTGCTATGAGGGGGGATGGCTACACCTTC. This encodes CSAMRGDGYTF.

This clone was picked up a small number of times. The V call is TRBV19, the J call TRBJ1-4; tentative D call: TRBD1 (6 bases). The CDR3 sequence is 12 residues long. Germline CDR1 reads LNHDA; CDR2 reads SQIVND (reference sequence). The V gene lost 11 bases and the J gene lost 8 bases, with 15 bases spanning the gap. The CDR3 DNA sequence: TGTGCCTCCAGGGGTATGGAAGAAAAACTGTTTTTT. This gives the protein CASRGMEEKLFF.

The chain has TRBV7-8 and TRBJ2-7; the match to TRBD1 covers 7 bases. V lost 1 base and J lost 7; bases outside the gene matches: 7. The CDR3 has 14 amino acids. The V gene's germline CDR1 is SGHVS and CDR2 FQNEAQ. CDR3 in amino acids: CASSLDPGQNEQYF. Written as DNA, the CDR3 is TGTGCCAGCAGCTTAGACCCGGGACAGAATGAGCAGTACTTC.

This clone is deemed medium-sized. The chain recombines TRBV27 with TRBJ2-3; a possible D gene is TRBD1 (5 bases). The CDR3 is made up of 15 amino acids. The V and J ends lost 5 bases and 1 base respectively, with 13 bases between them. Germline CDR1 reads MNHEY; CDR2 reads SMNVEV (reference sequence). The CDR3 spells CASSEQVTRTDTQYF. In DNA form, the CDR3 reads TGTGCCAGCAGTGAACAGGTAACCCGCACAGATACGCAGTATTTT.